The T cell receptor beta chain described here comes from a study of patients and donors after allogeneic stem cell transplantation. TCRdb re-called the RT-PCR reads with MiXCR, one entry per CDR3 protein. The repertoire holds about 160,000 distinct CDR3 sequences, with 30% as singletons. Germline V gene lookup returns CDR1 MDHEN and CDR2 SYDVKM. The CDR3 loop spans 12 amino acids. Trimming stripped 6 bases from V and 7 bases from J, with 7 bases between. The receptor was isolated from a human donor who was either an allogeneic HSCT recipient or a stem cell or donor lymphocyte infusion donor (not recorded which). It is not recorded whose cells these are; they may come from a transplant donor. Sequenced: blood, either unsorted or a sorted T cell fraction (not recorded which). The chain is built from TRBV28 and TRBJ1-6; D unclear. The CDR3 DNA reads TGTGCCAGCAGCCTAGAGAATTCACCCCTCCACTTT. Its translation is CASSLENSPLHF.